This TCR beta chain derives from a study of CD8 T cells in Susac syndrome. cDNA came from approximately 0.5 to 1 ug RNA primed by random hexamers. An immunoSEQ multiplex PCR generated amplified TCR beta CDR3 products spanning 54 Vbeta and 13 Jbeta. TCRdb re-derived calls from the immunoSEQ multiplex PCR reads in MiXCR, one entry per CDR3 protein. Of about 180,000 distinct CDR3 sequences detected, about 94% appear once; the ten largest clones hold under 0.095%. Relapsing-remitting disease, either stable or active, was present in the treatment-naive patients who were the multiple sclerosis controls. The TEMRA cells underwent FACS enrichment, while the CD8+ and CD4+ T cells underwent negative isolation. CDR1 is LNHNV, CDR2 YYDKDF, per germline (reference sequence). The J segment lost 2 bases and the V segment lost 5 bases, leaving 6 bases of the junction unmatched. This CDR3 contains 15 residues.

This TCR was recovered from a human donor with multiple sclerosis. The chain has TRBV15 and TRBJ2-1, with TRBD1 identical over 7 bases. What was sequenced was CD4+ T cells from PBMCs. The CDR3: CATSGSTGPYNEQFF. The CDR3 DNA sequence: TGTGCCACCAGCGGATCGACAGGGCCCTACAATGAGCAGTTCTTC.